Listed here are 7 T cell receptor beta chains from one sample, sequenced in a study of identical twins. TCRdb called the 5' RACE reads again in MiXCR, with one record for every CDR3 protein. The sample carries around 490,000 distinct CDR3 sequences, about 22% recorded once. This same sample was also taken into another study, of yellow fever vaccine responses in identical twins.

The sample was CD4+ T cells sorted from blood. The receptors were sampled from a woman under 30 in good health.

This chain uses TRBV7-8 with TRBJ2-1; 10 positions match TRBD2. V shed 2 bases and J 15 bases; nucleotides not matched to a gene: 13. The CDR3 is 15 amino acids. CDR1 and CDR2 from the germline V gene are SGHVS and FQNEAQ. The CDR3 protein is CASSLHPTSGPLGFF. DNA of the CDR3: TGTGCCAGCAGCTTACATCCGACTAGCGGGCCCTTGGGGTTCTTC.

This clonotype was seen a few times. J is TRBJ2-6 and V is TRBV5-1, with D tentatively TRBD1 (5 bases). CDR1 is SGHRS and CDR2 is YFSETQ in the germline V gene. The CDR3 length is 16 residues. The V and J ends lost 0 bases and 0 bases respectively, with 7 bases between them. As DNA, the CDR3 is TGCGCCAGCAGCTTGGGGGGCCTCTCTGGGGCCAACGTCCTGACTTTC. This codes for CASSLGGLSGANVLTF.

The V and J genes are TRBV9 and TRBJ2-7; TRBD2 agrees at 7 bases. With V trimmed by 0 bases and J by 2 bases, 5 bases remained unmatched. The CDR3 extends over 15 amino acids. Per the germline V gene, CDR1 is SGDLS and CDR2 is YYNGEE. DNA for the CDR3: TGTGCCAGCAGCGTAGGTCGGGGGAGGGCCTACGAGCAGTACTTC. This translates into CASSVGRGRAYEQYF.

The rearrangement links TRBV5-5 to TRBJ2-7; D assignment may be TRBD1 or TRBD2 (5 bases each). CDR1 is SGHKS and CDR2 is YYEKEE in the germline V gene (reference sequence). V lost 0 bases and J 3 bases, leaving 13 bases between the germline ends. The CDR3 has 15 amino acids. CDR3 DNA: TGTGCCAGCAGCTTGGCCGGGGCAGGGAACTACGAGCAGTACTTC. It is translated as CASSLAGAGNYEQYF.

Turning to this clonotype: A read error is likely, as this CDR3 ends without the conserved phenylalanine or tryptophan. This sequence joins TRBV28 and TRBJ2-7; D unresolved. Trimming removed 4 bases at V and 1 base at J, with 17 bases between. From germline, CDR1 is MDHEN and CDR2 SYDVKM. The CDR3 loop spans 16 amino acids. In DNA, the CDR3 is TGTGCCAGCAGTTCCCCCTCGACGGTATATTCCTACGAGCAGTACTCC. Encoded protein: CASSSPSTVYSYEQYS.

The gene calls are TRBV7-6 and TRBJ2-3, with 9 bases aligning to TRBD2. With V trimmed by 5 bases and J by 6 bases, 6 bases remained unmatched. The CDR3 has 14 amino acids. CDR1 is SGHVS, CDR2 FNYEAQ, per germline. The DNA of the CDR3 is TGTGCCAGCAGCCCTGGGACTAGCTGGGATACGCAGTATTTT. It yields the protein CASSPGTSWDTQYF.

This clonotype was recorded a few times. This sequence joins TRBV3-1 and TRBJ2-1; no clear D. Trimming cost V 1 base and J 6 bases, with 19 bases left between them. The CDR3 length is 17 residues. CDR1 LGHDT and CDR2 YNNKEL come from the germline V gene (reference sequence). The CDR3 sequence: CASSQASGSLIRNEQFF. The CDR3 region has the DNA TGTGCCAGCAGCCAAGCCTCGGGCAGCCTTATTCGCAATGAGCAGTTCTTC.